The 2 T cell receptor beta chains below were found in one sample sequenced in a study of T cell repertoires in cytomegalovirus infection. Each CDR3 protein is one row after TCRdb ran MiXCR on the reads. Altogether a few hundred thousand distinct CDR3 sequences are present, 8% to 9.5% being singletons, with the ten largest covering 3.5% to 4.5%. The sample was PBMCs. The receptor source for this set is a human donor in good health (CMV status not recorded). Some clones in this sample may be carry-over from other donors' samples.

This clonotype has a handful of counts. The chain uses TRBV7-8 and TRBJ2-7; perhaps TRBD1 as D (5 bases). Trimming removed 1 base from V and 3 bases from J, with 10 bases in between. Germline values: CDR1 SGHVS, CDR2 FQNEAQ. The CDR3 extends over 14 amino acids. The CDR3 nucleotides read TGTGCCAGCAGCTTAGAGGCAGGGTACTACGAGCAGTACTTC. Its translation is CASSLEAGYYEQYF.

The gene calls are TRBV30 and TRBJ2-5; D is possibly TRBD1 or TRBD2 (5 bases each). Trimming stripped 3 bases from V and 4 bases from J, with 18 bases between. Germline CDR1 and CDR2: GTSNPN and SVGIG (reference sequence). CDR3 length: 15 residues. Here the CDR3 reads CAWRGPDKRGETQYF. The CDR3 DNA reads TGTGCCTGGAGGGGGCCGGACAAGAGGGGAGAGACCCAGTACTTC.